Below, one T cell receptor (beta chain) is given with its context. This receptor's antigen is unknown. No much larger clone is present one base from it, and per-base qualities are unavailable. The junction carries 14 bases between V and J, which are trimmed by 1 base and 4 bases respectively. Its CDR3 holds 15 amino acids, cysteine through phenylalanine. CDR3 DNA only is kept here, 45 bases in frame from base 1. The germline V gene (reference sequence) gives CDR1 as LGHDT and CDR2 as YNNKEL. The data were taken from a study of blood T cell repertoires in COVID-19 (TCRdb year 2020). In the study overall: Collaborator samples came from the United States, Italy and Spain and covered acute and convalescent phases of COVID-19. The repertoires were made available in a free public database intended to serve as a resource for research on the immune response to SARS-CoV-2. Samples came from the ongoing ImmuneRACE study (first 160 participants) plus 1,254 subjects from 6 global collaborators. Where HLA class I and class II types were available, the types were taken from metadata supplied by the sample provider, not from assay-based typing. Subjects who had been exposed to COVID-19, were actively infected with it, or had recovered from it provided the deeply sampled blood TCRbeta repertoires that made up the dataset. Nearly every sample came with metadata listing a de-identified subject ID, COVID-19 status, age in years and sex. The material from the prospective study consisted of cDNA or gDNA derived from T cells, B-cell-depleted T cells, or PBMCs.

TCRbeta CDR3 regions were amplified from genomic DNA by means of the immunoSEQ Assay, a bias-controlled multiplex PCR. For the original study's pipeline: Nucleated cell counts per sample were estimated from amplification of reference gene primers within the assay. To quantify the absolute abundance of each unique TCRbeta CDR3 rearrangement, sequence reads were collapsed and filtered. For each sample, productive Simpson clonality was calculated as the square root of Simpson's diversity index across productive rearrangements. TCRdb re-hosts the immuneACCESS table, in-frame sequences only. Its copies lack some clones; in the studies checked, an unresolved V gene accounts for under half of them, and the cause for the rest is not known. V and J calls and clone size are as listed in that table; D and trimming were resolved from the DNA. The sample records about 200,000 clones, 84% of which are singletons. 5.1% of the sample is in the top ten clones.

Collaborating institutions collected whole blood in K2EDTA tubes following their own protocols. For TCRbeta analysis, collaborators shipped samples as frozen whole blood, isolated PBMCs, or DNA extracted from either of those sample types. Broader findings and caveats from the paper: How much clinical and demographic metadata was included differed by source and by participant, and the metadata was provided uncurated.

This TCR was recovered from a woman in her sixties or seventies with active or convalescent COVID-19. The chain links TRBV3-1 (or the pseudogene TRBV3-2) with TRBJ2-7; a confident D gene designation cannot be given. The sample consisted of peripheral blood. The CDR3 reads CASSQADTAMYEQYF. Here is the DNA: TGTGCCAGCAGCCAAGCTGACACGGCTATGTACGAGCAGTACTTC.